This is a list of T cell receptor beta chains from one sample in a study of graft-versus-host responses after intestinal transplantation. Clones were sequenced by immunoSEQ multiplex PCR, and TCRdb holds only the in-frame ones, with some missing. The repertoire consists of 90,000 to 150,000 clones, with 90% to 95% occurring once and the leading ten covering 0.095% to 0.15%. No antigen has been identified for these receptors. The sequencing used unstimulated CD4+ T cells sorted from spleen or lymph node cells, collected before intestinal transplant. These receptors originate from a human donor who received an intestinal transplant. Each CDR3 is given with its conserved first and last residue. The D gene is left open where the match is weak. The listing skips clone size in some rows; elsewhere it reads once, few, many or a size class.

V gene: TRBV4-2
D gene: TRBD1
clone size: .
J gene: TRBJ1-2
CDR3 length: 16
CDR3 DNA: TGTGCCAGCAGCGAGATCAGGGGGCTCCCTAACTATGGCTACACCTTC
CDR3 protein: CASSEIRGLPNYGYTF

V gene: TRBV6-5
D gene: TRBD1
clone size: .
J gene: TRBJ2-7
CDR3 length: 14
CDR3 DNA: TGTGCCAGCAGTCAAATGGACAGGGGAGGGGAGCAGTACTTC
CDR3 protein: CASSQMDRGGEQYF

V gene: TRBV6-5
D gene: .
clone size: .
J gene: TRBJ2-7
CDR3 length: 12
CDR3 DNA: TGTGCGGTGGGCATTGTTTCCTACGAGCAGTACTTC
CDR3 protein: CAVGIVSYEQYF

V gene: TRBV5-1
D gene: .
clone size: .
J gene: TRBJ1-5
CDR3 length: 15
CDR3 DNA: TGCGCCAGCAGCTTGGTCGGGGGAAGCAATCAGCCCCAGCATTTT
CDR3 protein: CASSLVGGSNQPQHF

V gene: TRBV9
D gene: .
clone size: .
J gene: TRBJ1-2
CDR3 length: 15
CDR3 DNA: TGTGCCAGCAGCCCCACAAGTCGGCCCGGGGAAGGCTACACCTTC
CDR3 protein: CASSPTSRPGEGYTF

V gene: TRBV2
D gene: .
clone size: .
J gene: TRBJ1-6
CDR3 length: 12
CDR3 DNA: TGTGCCACCAAAGGGGGGGGATCACCCCTCCACTTT
CDR3 protein: CATKGGGSPLHF

V gene: TRBV5-4
D gene: .
clone size: once
J gene: TRBJ2-1
CDR3 length: 14
CDR3 DNA: TGTGCCAGCAGCGTCCGGGACGGTTCCAATGAGCAGTTCTTC
CDR3 protein: CASSVRDGSNEQFF

V gene: TRBV14
D gene: .
clone size: .
J gene: TRBJ2-1
CDR3 length: 14
CDR3 DNA: TGTGCCAGCAGCCAAGATTCACTAGTCGATGAGCAGTTCTTC
CDR3 protein: CASSQDSLVDEQFF

V gene: TRBV2
D gene: TRBD2
clone size: .
J gene: TRBJ2-3
CDR3 length: 18
CDR3 DNA: TGTGCCAGCAACTCCGGGACTAGCGGGAAGAAGTTGACAGATACGCAGTATTTT
CDR3 protein: CASNSGTSGKKLTDTQYF

V gene: TRBV7-9
D gene: TRBD1
clone size: .
J gene: TRBJ2-5
CDR3 length: 14
CDR3 DNA: TGTGCCAGCAGCCGTCGACAGGGGACAGGGACCCAGTACTTC
CDR3 protein: CASSRRQGTGTQYF

V gene: TRBV30
D gene: TRBD1
clone size: .
J gene: TRBJ1-4
CDR3 length: 13
CDR3 DNA: TGTGCCTGGAGTTTGACAGGGCGCGAAAAACTGTTTTTT
CDR3 protein: CAWSLTGREKLFF

V gene: TRBV6-6
D gene: .
clone size: .
J gene: TRBJ1-5
CDR3 length: 14
CDR3 DNA: TGTGCCACCATGGAACCGGGAGGCAATCAGCCCCAGCATTTT
CDR3 protein: CATMEPGGNQPQHF

V gene: TRBV28
D gene: TRBD1
clone size: .
J gene: TRBJ1-4
CDR3 length: 15
CDR3 DNA: TGTGCCAGCAGTCCCACAGGGGTGGTCCGTGAAAAACTGTTTTTT
CDR3 protein: CASSPTGVVREKLFF

V gene: TRBV18
D gene: TRBD1
clone size: .
J gene: TRBJ1-3
CDR3 length: 16
CDR3 DNA: TGTGCCAGCTCACTCGACCGGGACAGGGCTGGAAACACCATATATTTT
CDR3 protein: CASSLDRDRAGNTIYF

V gene: TRBV5-1
D gene: .
clone size: .
J gene: TRBJ1-4
CDR3 length: 14
CDR3 DNA: TGCGCCAGCAGCTTCAGAGGAGGAGATGAAAAACTGTTTTTT
CDR3 protein: CASSFRGGDEKLFF

V gene: TRBV4-2
D gene: TRBD1
clone size: .
J gene: TRBJ1-3
CDR3 length: 15
CDR3 DNA: TGTGCCAGCAGCCGCGGACAGGGCACAGGAAACACCATATATTTT
CDR3 protein: CASSRGQGTGNTIYF

V gene: TRBV6-1
D gene: .
clone size: .
J gene: TRBJ1-1
CDR3 length: 13
CDR3 DNA: TGTGCCAGCAGTGTAAAGGGGGTCTTTGAAGCTTTCTTT
CDR3 protein: CASSVKGVFEAFF

V gene: TRBV6-5
D gene: TRBD1
clone size: .
J gene: TRBJ2-5
CDR3 length: 14
CDR3 DNA: TGTGCCAGCAGATGGGACAGGGGTGGCAAGACCCAGTACTTC
CDR3 protein: CASRWDRGGKTQYF

V gene: TRBV30
D gene: .
clone size: .
J gene: TRBJ1-5
CDR3 length: 13
CDR3 DNA: TGTGCCTGGAGTGGACAGGGCAATCAGCCCCAGCATTTT
CDR3 protein: CAWSGQGNQPQHF

V gene: TRBV7-8
D gene: .
clone size: .
J gene: TRBJ2-2
CDR3 length: 16
CDR3 DNA: TGTGCCAGCAGCTCGCCGGGGCAGGTGAACACCGGGGAGCTGTTTTTT
CDR3 protein: CASSSPGQVNTGELFF

V gene: TRBV14
D gene: .
clone size: few
J gene: TRBJ2-7
CDR3 length: 19
CDR3 DNA: TGTGCCAGCAGCCAAGTCGTGCCGCGAGGAGGTAGCGGATACTACGAGCAGTACTTC
CDR3 protein: CASSQVVPRGGSGYYEQYF

V gene: TRBV9
D gene: TRBD2
clone size: .
J gene: TRBJ2-7
CDR3 length: 16
CDR3 DNA: TGTGCCAGCAGCCTAACCTCGACTAGCGGGAGATACGAGCAGTACTTC
CDR3 protein: CASSLTSTSGRYEQYF

V gene: TRBV7-9
D gene: .
clone size: .
J gene: TRBJ1-1
CDR3 length: 13
CDR3 DNA: TGTGCCAGCACCATGGGACAGAACACTGAAGCTTTCTTT
CDR3 protein: CASTMGQNTEAFF

V gene: TRBV18
D gene: TRBD1
clone size: .
J gene: TRBJ2-2
CDR3 length: 16
CDR3 DNA: TGTGCCAGCTCACGGGTAGGGGGCGCGAACACCGGGGAGCTGTTTTTT
CDR3 protein: CASSRVGGANTGELFF

V gene: TRBV28
D gene: .
clone size: .
J gene: TRBJ2-7
CDR3 length: 16
CDR3 DNA: TGTGCCAGCTTGGGTGCCCCAGGTCCAGGATCCTACGAGCAGTACTTC
CDR3 protein: CASLGAPGPGSYEQYF

V gene: TRBV19
D gene: .
clone size: .
J gene: TRBJ2-1
CDR3 length: 15
CDR3 DNA: TGTGCCAGTACCCCGAACGGGAGAACCTACAATGAGCAGTTCTTC
CDR3 protein: CASTPNGRTYNEQFF

V gene: TRBV11-2
D gene: .
clone size: .
J gene: TRBJ2-5
CDR3 length: 15
CDR3 DNA: TGTGCCAGCAGCTTATTTGTTCTAGCGCAAGAGACCCAGTACTTC
CDR3 protein: CASSLFVLAQETQYF

V gene: TRBV7-6
D gene: .
clone size: .
J gene: TRBJ2-7
CDR3 length: 13
CDR3 DNA: TGTGCCAGCAGCTCGGCGGGATCCTACGAGCAGTACTTC
CDR3 protein: CASSSAGSYEQYF

V gene: TRBV12-1
D gene: .
clone size: .
J gene: TRBJ2-5
CDR3 length: 15
CDR3 DNA: TGTGCCAGCAGCCCCGGACTAGCGGAAAGGGAGACCCAGTACTTC
CDR3 protein: CASSPGLAERETQYF

V gene: TRBV2
D gene: .
clone size: .
J gene: TRBJ2-5
CDR3 length: 15
CDR3 DNA: TGTGCCAGCAGTGAAGCGCTTGTGTACCAAGAGACCCAGTACTTC
CDR3 protein: CASSEALVYQETQYF

V gene: TRBV28
D gene: TRBD1
clone size: few
J gene: TRBJ2-3
CDR3 length: 15
CDR3 DNA: TGTGCCAGCAGTCTGGGACAGAGGAGCACAGATACGCAGTATTTT
CDR3 protein: CASSLGQRSTDTQYF

V gene: TRBV27
D gene: .
clone size: .
J gene: TRBJ1-1
CDR3 length: 13
CDR3 DNA: TGTGCCAGCAGCATTAAGCCGAACACTGAAGCTTTCTTT
CDR3 protein: CASSIKPNTEAFF

V gene: TRBV5-6
D gene: TRBD1
clone size: .
J gene: TRBJ2-2
CDR3 length: 15
CDR3 DNA: TGTGCCAGCAGCACCGGCCAACAGGGGACCGGGGAGCTGTTTTTT
CDR3 protein: CASSTGQQGTGELFF

V gene: TRBV2
D gene: .
clone size: .
J gene: TRBJ2-1
CDR3 length: 16
CDR3 DNA: TGTGCCAGCAGCTTCTCGGGGGCTAGCGGAGGGAATGAGCAGTTCTTC
CDR3 protein: CASSFSGASGGNEQFF

V gene: TRBV30
D gene: .
clone size: .
J gene: TRBJ1-1
CDR3 length: 13
CDR3 DNA: TGTGCCTGGAGTGAATACCGGAACACTGAAGCTTTCTTT
CDR3 protein: CAWSEYRNTEAFF

V gene: TRBV2
D gene: TRBD1
clone size: .
J gene: TRBJ2-7
CDR3 length: 13
CDR3 DNA: TGTGCCAGCAGAGCTAGACAGGGTAGTGAGCAGTACTTC
CDR3 protein: CASRARQGSEQYF

V gene: TRBV2
D gene: TRBD2
clone size: .
J gene: TRBJ2-1
CDR3 length: 17
CDR3 DNA: TGTGCCAGCAGTGACGGTTTTTGGCTAGCGGGGAACAATGAGCAGTTCTTC
CDR3 protein: CASSDGFWLAGNNEQFF

V gene: TRBV6-5
D gene: TRBD1
clone size: .
J gene: TRBJ1-2
CDR3 length: 12
CDR3 DNA: TGTGCCAGCAGTTGGACAGGCTATGGCTACACCTTC
CDR3 protein: CASSWTGYGYTF

V gene: TRBV28
D gene: .
clone size: .
J gene: TRBJ2-1
CDR3 length: 11
CDR3 DNA: TGTGCCAGCACAGGGGGACTCGAGCAGTTCTTC
CDR3 protein: CASTGGLEQFF

V gene: TRBV18
D gene: TRBD1
clone size: .
J gene: TRBJ2-5
CDR3 length: 15
CDR3 DNA: TGTGCCAGCTCACCACCTACAGGGGGAGGAGAGACCCAGTACTTC
CDR3 protein: CASSPPTGGGETQYF

V gene: TRBV5-1
D gene: TRBD1
clone size: .
J gene: TRBJ1-2
CDR3 length: 14
CDR3 DNA: TGCGCCAGCACAGAGGACAGGGGAGGCTATGGCTACACCTTC
CDR3 protein: CASTEDRGGYGYTF

V gene: TRBV27
D gene: TRBD2
clone size: .
J gene: TRBJ2-3
CDR3 length: 19
CDR3 DNA: TGTGCCAGCAGTTTAAGGGAGAAACTAGCGGGAGGGCCCACAGATACGCAGTATTTT
CDR3 protein: CASSLREKLAGGPTDTQYF

V gene: TRBV7-2
D gene: .
clone size: few
J gene: TRBJ2-7
CDR3 length: 15
CDR3 DNA: TGTGCCAGCAGTCGAGTGGCAGCCCCATTCTACGAGCAGTACTTC
CDR3 protein: CASSRVAAPFYEQYF

V gene: TRBV6-4
D gene: TRBD1
clone size: .
J gene: TRBJ1-2
CDR3 length: 15
CDR3 DNA: TGTGCCAGCAGCCCTCAGTGGGCAGGGGGCCATGGCTACACCTTC
CDR3 protein: CASSPQWAGGHGYTF

V gene: TRBV18
D gene: .
clone size: .
J gene: TRBJ1-1
CDR3 length: 14
CDR3 DNA: TGTGCCAGCTTGCCCGAGACAGTGAACACTGAAGCTTTCTTT
CDR3 protein: CASLPETVNTEAFF

V gene: TRBV7-5
D gene: .
clone size: .
J gene: TRBJ1-4
CDR3 length: 15
CDR3 DNA: TGTGCCAGAAGCCCGTTTTCGGGGGAGGGAGAAAAACTGTTTTTT
CDR3 protein: CARSPFSGEGEKLFF

V gene: TRBV6-6
D gene: .
clone size: .
J gene: TRBJ1-2
CDR3 length: 14
CDR3 DNA: TGTGCCAGCAGTTTAGGACAGAGAGGCGATGGCTACACCTTC
CDR3 protein: CASSLGQRGDGYTF

V gene: TRBV12-5
D gene: .
clone size: .
J gene: TRBJ2-3
CDR3 length: 14
CDR3 DNA: TGTGCTAGTGGTTTGGTTCAAGTCAAAGATACGCAGTATTTT
CDR3 protein: CASGLVQVKDTQYF

V gene: TRBV9
D gene: .
clone size: .
J gene: TRBJ2-7
CDR3 length: 14
CDR3 DNA: TGTGCCAGCAGCGTAGACCTCACCGGCTACGAGCAGTACTTC
CDR3 protein: CASSVDLTGYEQYF

V gene: TRBV19
D gene: TRBD1
clone size: .
J gene: TRBJ1-1
CDR3 length: 16
CDR3 DNA: TGTGCCAGTAGTATAAGAGTTGGACAGGGACACACTGAAGCTTTCTTT
CDR3 protein: CASSIRVGQGHTEAFF

V gene: TRBV6-1
D gene: TRBD2
clone size: .
J gene: TRBJ2-7
CDR3 length: 14
CDR3 DNA: TGTGCCAGCAGTGCCAGCGGGAGGGTTTACGAGCAGTACTTC
CDR3 protein: CASSASGRVYEQYF

V gene: TRBV7-8
D gene: .
clone size: .
J gene: TRBJ2-1
CDR3 length: 13
CDR3 DNA: TGTGCCAGCAGCTTACAACGATACAATGAGCAGTTCTTC
CDR3 protein: CASSLQRYNEQFF

V gene: TRBV11-1
D gene: .
clone size: .
J gene: TRBJ2-1
CDR3 length: 13
CDR3 DNA: TGTGCCAGCAGCCCGGTCGGCGGGAATGAGCAGTTCTTC
CDR3 protein: CASSPVGGNEQFF

V gene: TRBV7-3
D gene: .
clone size: .
J gene: TRBJ1-1
CDR3 length: 17
CDR3 DNA: TGTGCCAGCAGCTTATCTGTTTCCGTGGTTCCTTTGGCAGAAGCTTTCTTT
CDR3 protein: CASSLSVSVVPLAEAFF

V gene: TRBV12-5
D gene: .
clone size: .
J gene: TRBJ2-7
CDR3 length: 13
CDR3 DNA: TGTGCTAGTGGTTTGGATATGGGGGACGAGCAGTACTTC
CDR3 protein: CASGLDMGDEQYF

V gene: TRBV10-3
D gene: .
clone size: .
J gene: TRBJ1-5
CDR3 length: 13
CDR3 DNA: TGTGCCATCAGCCCGGGGAACAATCAGCCCCAGCATTTT
CDR3 protein: CAISPGNNQPQHF

V gene: TRBV7-9
D gene: .
clone size: .
J gene: TRBJ2-1
CDR3 length: 15
CDR3 DNA: TGTGCCAGCACCCCTGCAGGCGGGTCCTACAATGAGCAGTTCTTC
CDR3 protein: CASTPAGGSYNEQFF

V gene: TRBV2
D gene: TRBD2
clone size: .
J gene: TRBJ2-7
CDR3 length: 16
CDR3 DNA: TGTGCCAGCTCTAGACTAGCGGGAGGGAGTAGCTACGAGCAGTACTTC
CDR3 protein: CASSRLAGGSSYEQYF